The rows below give T cell receptor beta chains drawn from one sample of a study of post-analysis software for immune sequencing data. TCRdb recomputed calls from the PCR reads with MiXCR, one row per CDR3 protein. Of about 820,000 distinct CDR3 sequences listed, about 50% are singletons. The sequencing input was blood. These receptors were obtained from a girl between 5 and 17 years old with multiple sclerosis. The CDR3 runs from the conserved cysteine through the conserved F or W. The D gene is left open where the match is weak. Rows may omit the clone size; those that give it use once, few, many or a size class.

J,size,length,D,V,DNA,CDR3
TRBJ1-5,NA,16,NA,TRBV20-1,TGCAGTGCTATACCCCCCCAGGGTAGTAGCAATCAGCCCCAGCATTTT,CSAIPPQGSSNQPQHF
TRBJ2-1,NA,12,TRBD2,TRBV10-3,TGTGCCATCAGTGCCAGCGGGGGTGAGCAGTTCTTC,CAISASGGEQFF
TRBJ1-2,few,13,NA,TRBV6-5,TGTGCCAGCAACCTATTCCCGGGACATGCAAGCACCTTC,CASNLFPGHASTF
TRBJ2-7,NA,13,NA,TRBV6-5,TGTGCCAGCGCCCGGGGGACAGCTTACGAGCAGTACTTC,CASARGTAYEQYF
TRBJ2-1,few,13,NA,TRBV9,TGTGCCAGCAGCCTAGCCGGGGGGCATGAGCAGTTCTTC,CASSLAGGHEQFF
TRBJ2-7,NA,17,TRBD1,TRBV13,TGTGCCAGCAGCTTGACAGGGGACGGGCTAGGATTCGACGAGCAGTACTTC,CASSLTGDGLGFDEQYF
TRBJ2-6,few,15,NA,TRBV10-3,TGTGCCATCAGCGGCCAGCTAACTGGGGCCAACGTCCTGACTTTC,CAISGQLTGANVLTF
TRBJ1-2,NA,13,NA,TRBV20-1,TGCAGCGCTCCCCGAACGGACACCTATGGCTACACCTTC,CSAPRTDTYGYTF
TRBJ2-3,NA,18,TRBD2,TRBV4-1,TGCGCCAGCAGCCATAGACGGAGACTAGCGGAATCCACAGATACGCAGTATTTT,CASSHRRRLAESTDTQYF
TRBJ2-1,NA,15,NA,TRBV20-1,TGCAGTGCTAGTTCGGGGTCCCCATCGGGGAATGAGCAGTTCTTC,CSASSGSPSGNEQFF
TRBJ1-1,many,13,NA,TRBV12-3/TRBV12-4,TGTGCCAGCAGCTTAAAGGGGAACACTGAAGCTTTCTTT,CASSLKGNTEAFF
TRBJ1-6,NA,13,NA,TRBV7-3,TGTGCCAGCAGAGGGTTTGGGATTTCACCCCTCCACTTT,CASRGFGISPLHF
TRBJ2-1,few,19,TRBD2,TRBV7-2,TGTGCCAGCAGCTTAGCCCTACTAGCGGGGGACTTCTCCTACAATGAGCAGTTCTTC,CASSLALLAGDFSYNEQFF
TRBJ2-7,NA,14,NA,TRBV30,TGTGCCTGGAGTGTACTCATTGGAGGAGGGGAGCAGTACTTC,CAWSVLIGGGEQYF
TRBJ1-2,few,16,TRBD1,TRBV7-3,TGTGCCAGCAGCTTAATACGGGACAGGGGGCCCTATGGCTACACCTTC,CASSLIRDRGPYGYTF
TRBJ2-3,NA,17,TRBD2,TRBV6-6,TGTGCCAGCAGTTACCGGACTAGCGGGAGGCACACTCAGACGCAGTATTTT,CASSYRTSGRHTQTQYF
TRBJ2-1,NA,14,TRBD2,TRBV24-1,TGTGCCACCAGTGCTGGCGGGAGGGCAAATGAGCAGTTCTTC,CATSAGGRANEQFF
TRBJ2-1,NA,14,NA,TRBV5-1,TGCGCCAGCAGCTCCTCCGCTTCCTACAATGAGCAGTTCTTC,CASSSSASYNEQFF
TRBJ1-4,once,18,NA,TRBV4-1,TGCGCCAGCAGCCAAGAGGCGTCGTTGACAGTTTTCAATGAAAAACTGTTTTTT,CASSQEASLTVFNEKLFF
TRBJ1-2,NA,13,NA,TRBV3-1,TGTGCCAGCAGCCAGACGGACAGCTATGGCTACACCTTC,CASSQTDSYGYTF
TRBJ2-7,NA,17,TRBD2,TRBV12-3/TRBV12-4,TGTGCCAGCAAAGGAGGGGGTTCACTAGCGGGAGGGAGCGAGCAGTACTTC,CASKGGGSLAGGSEQYF
TRBJ2-3,NA,13,NA,TRBV7-7,TGTGCCAGCAGCTTAACTAGCTTGGATACGCAGTATTTT,CASSLTSLDTQYF
TRBJ2-7,few,16,TRBD2,TRBV11-2,TGTGCCAGCAGCCCGAAGATCTCCCCGGGAGGGGACGAGCAGTACTTC,CASSPKISPGGDEQYF
TRBJ2-1,once,18,NA,TRBV29-1,TGCAGCGTCCCGGTGGGGGGGGCTTCCGGGACGTCTTACAATGAGCAGTTCTTC,CSVPVGGASGTSYNEQFF
TRBJ1-1,NA,14,TRBD1,TRBV11-2,TGTGCCAGCAGCCCAGGGACAGGGGGAAATGAAGCTTTCTTT,CASSPGTGGNEAFF
TRBJ2-3,NA,15,NA,TRBV6-1,TGTGCCAGCAAAACTAGCCCTCAGGGAACAGATACGCAGTATTTT,CASKTSPQGTDTQYF
TRBJ1-4,few,15,NA,TRBV20-1,TGCAGTGCTCTCCACGCCGGGACACAGAATGAAAAACTGTTTTTT,CSALHAGTQNEKLFF
TRBJ2-1,NA,12,NA,TRBV5-1,TGCGCCAGCAGCTTGCTGTACAATGAGCAGTTCTTC,CASSLLYNEQFF
TRBJ2-1,NA,15,TRBD2,TRBV29-1,TGCAGCGTCGTCGGCGGGAGGTTAAGGTACAATGAGCAGTTCTTC,CSVVGGRLRYNEQFF
TRBJ2-3,NA,17,TRBD1,TRBV5-1,TGCGCCAGCAGCTTGGAGCCAGGGGGCCTCCTCACAGATACGCAGTATTTT,CASSLEPGGLLTDTQYF
TRBJ2-4,few,14,NA,TRBV6-5,TGTGCCAGCAGATCAGGGCAGGATAGAAACATTCAGTACTTC,CASRSGQDRNIQYF